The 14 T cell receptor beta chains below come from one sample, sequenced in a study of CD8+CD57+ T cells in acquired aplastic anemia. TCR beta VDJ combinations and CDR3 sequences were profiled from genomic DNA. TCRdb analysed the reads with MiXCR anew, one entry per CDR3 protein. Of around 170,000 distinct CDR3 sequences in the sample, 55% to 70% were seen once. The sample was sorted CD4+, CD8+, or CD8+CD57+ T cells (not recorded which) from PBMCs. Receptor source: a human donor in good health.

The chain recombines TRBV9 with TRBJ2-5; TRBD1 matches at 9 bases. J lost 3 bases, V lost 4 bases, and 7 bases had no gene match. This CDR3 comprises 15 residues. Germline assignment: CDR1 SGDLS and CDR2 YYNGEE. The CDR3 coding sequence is TGTGCCAGCAGCCCCCGACAGGGGGGGGAAGAGACCCAGTACTTC. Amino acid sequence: CASSPRQGGEETQYF.

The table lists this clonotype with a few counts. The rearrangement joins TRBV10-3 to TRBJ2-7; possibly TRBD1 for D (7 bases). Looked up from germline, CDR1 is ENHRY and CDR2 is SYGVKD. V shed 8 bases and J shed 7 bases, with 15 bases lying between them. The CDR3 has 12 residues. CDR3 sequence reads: CAIDEGAGEQYF. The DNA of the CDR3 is TGTGCCATCGATGAGGGGGCGGGAGAGCAGTACTTC.

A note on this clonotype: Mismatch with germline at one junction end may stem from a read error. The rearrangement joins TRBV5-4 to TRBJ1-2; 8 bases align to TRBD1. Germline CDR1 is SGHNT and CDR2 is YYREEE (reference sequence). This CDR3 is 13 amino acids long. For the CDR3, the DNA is TGCGCCAGCAGCGTGACAGGGGATGGGGGCTACACCTTC. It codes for CASSVTGDGGYTF.

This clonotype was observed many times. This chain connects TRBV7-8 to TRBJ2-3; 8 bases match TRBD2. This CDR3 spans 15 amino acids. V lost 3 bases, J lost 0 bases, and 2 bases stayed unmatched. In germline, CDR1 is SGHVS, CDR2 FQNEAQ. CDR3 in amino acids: CASSFSGASTDTQYF. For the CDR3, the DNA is TGTGCCAGCAGCTTTAGCGGGGCTAGCACAGATACGCAGTATTTT.

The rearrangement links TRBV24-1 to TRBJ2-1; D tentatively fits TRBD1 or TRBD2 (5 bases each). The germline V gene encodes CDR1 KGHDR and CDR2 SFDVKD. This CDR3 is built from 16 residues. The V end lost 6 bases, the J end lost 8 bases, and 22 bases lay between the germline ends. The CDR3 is CATSYPVALGADEQFF. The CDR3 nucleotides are TGTGCCACCAGTTATCCTGTAGCGCTCGGGGCCGATGAGCAGTTCTTC.

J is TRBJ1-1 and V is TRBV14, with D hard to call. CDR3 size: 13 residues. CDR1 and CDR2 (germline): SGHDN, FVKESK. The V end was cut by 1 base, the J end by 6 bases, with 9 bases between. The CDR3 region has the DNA TGTGCCAGCAGCCAAGCCCGGGCCGCTGAAGCTTTCTTT. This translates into CASSQARAAEAFF.

The CDR3 region has the DNA TGTGCCAGCAGCTCCCAGGGGGCAGGCTACAATGAGCAGTTCTTC. Amino acid sequence: CASSSQGAGYNEQFF. The V gene is TRBV2, the J gene TRBJ2-1, with 8 bases that match TRBD1. Germline V lookup: CDR1 SNHLY, CDR2 FYNNEI. The CDR3 is 15 residues long. V was pared by 6 bases and J by 3 bases, with 7 bases of the junction left unmatched.

DNA of the CDR3: TGTGCCAGCAGCTTGGATGTGGGTGGCTACACCTTC. This codes for CASSLDVGGYTF. The genes are TRBV5-5 and TRBJ1-2, with D unclear. Germline V gene data show CDR1 as SGHKS and CDR2 as YYEKEE (reference sequence). The CDR3 totals 12 residues. Between the trimmed V and J ends, which lost 0 bases and 7 bases, there was a span of 7 bases.

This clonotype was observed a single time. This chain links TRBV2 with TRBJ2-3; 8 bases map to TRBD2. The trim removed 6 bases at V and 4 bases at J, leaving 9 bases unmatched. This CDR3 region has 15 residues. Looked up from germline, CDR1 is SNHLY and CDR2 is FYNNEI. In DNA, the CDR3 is TGTGCCAGCAGCGCGCTACTAGCGGCGGCAGATACGCAGTATTTT. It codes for CASSALLAAADTQYF.

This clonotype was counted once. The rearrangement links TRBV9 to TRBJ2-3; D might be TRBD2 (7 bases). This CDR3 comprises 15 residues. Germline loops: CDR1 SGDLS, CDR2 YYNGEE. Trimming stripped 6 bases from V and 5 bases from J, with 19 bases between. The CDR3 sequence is CASTRDGGAVDTQYF. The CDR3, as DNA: TGTGCCAGCACCCGAGATGGGGGGGCGGTAGATACGCAGTATTTT.

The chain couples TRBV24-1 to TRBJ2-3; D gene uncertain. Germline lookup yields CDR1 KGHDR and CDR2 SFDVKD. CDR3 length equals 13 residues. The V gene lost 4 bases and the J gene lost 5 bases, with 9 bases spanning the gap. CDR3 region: CATSDPDLDTQYF. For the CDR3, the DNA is TGTGCCACCAGTGACCCCGACTTAGATACGCAGTATTTT.

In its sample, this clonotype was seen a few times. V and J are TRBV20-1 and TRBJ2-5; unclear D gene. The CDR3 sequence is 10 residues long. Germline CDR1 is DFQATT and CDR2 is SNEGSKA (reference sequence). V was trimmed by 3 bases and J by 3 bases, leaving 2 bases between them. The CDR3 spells CSASKETQYF. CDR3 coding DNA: TGCAGTGCTAGTAAAGAGACCCAGTACTTC.

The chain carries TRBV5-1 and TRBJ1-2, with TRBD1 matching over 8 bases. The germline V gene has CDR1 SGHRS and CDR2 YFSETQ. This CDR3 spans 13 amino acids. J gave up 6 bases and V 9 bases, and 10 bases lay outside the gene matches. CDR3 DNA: TGCGCCAATACGGACAGGGAAAACCATGGCTACACCTTC. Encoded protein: CANTDRENHGYTF.

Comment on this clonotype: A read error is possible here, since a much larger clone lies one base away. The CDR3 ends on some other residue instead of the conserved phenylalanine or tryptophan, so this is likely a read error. This CDR3 reads CASSVDGTSGYNEQFL. In DNA form, the CDR3 reads TGTGCCAGCAGCGTGGACGGGACTAGCGGGTACAATGAGCAGTTCCTC. The chain links TRBV9 to TRBJ2-1; the match to TRBD2 covers 12 bases. The CDR3 extends over 16 amino acids. Germline V CDR1 and CDR2: SGDLS, YYNGEE. Losses at the gene ends were 2 bases for V and 4 bases for J; bases not matched to a gene: 4.